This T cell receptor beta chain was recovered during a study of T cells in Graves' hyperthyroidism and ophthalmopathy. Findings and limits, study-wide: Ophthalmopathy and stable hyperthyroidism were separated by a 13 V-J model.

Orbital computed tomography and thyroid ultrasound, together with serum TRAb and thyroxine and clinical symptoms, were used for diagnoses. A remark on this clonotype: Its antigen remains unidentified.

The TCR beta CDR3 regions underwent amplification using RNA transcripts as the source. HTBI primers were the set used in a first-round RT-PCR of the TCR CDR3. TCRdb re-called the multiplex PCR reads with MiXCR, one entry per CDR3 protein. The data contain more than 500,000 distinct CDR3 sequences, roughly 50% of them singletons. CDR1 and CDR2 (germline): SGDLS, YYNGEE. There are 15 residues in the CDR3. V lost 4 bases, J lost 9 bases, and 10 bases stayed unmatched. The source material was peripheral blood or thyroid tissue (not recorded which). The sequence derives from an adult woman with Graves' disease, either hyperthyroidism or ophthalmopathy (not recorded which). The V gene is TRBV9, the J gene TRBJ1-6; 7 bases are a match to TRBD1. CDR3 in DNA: TGTGCCAGCAGCCAAGACGGGACAGCAATTTCACCCCTCCACTTT. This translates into CASSQDGTAISPLHF. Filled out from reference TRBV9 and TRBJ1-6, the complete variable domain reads DSGVTQTPKHLITATGQRVTLRCSPRSGDLSVYWYQQSLDQGLQFLIQYYNGEERAKGNILERFSAQQFPDLHSELNLSSLELGDSALYFCASSQDGTAISPLHFGNGTRLTVT.